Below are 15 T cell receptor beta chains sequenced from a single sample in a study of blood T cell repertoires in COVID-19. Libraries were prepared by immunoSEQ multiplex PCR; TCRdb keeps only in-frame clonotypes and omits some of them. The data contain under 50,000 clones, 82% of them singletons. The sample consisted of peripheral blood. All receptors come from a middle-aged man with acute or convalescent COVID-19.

The CDR3 DNA sequence: TGCGCCAGCAGCCAAGAACCCCAGGGAAACACCATATATTTT. Its protein product is CASSQEPQGNTIYF. V gene TRBV4-3 combines with J gene TRBJ1-3, with D unclear. The CDR3 contains 14 residues. Trimming removed 0 bases at V and 4 bases at J, with 7 bases between. Germline CDR1 is LGHNA and CDR2 is YSLEER.

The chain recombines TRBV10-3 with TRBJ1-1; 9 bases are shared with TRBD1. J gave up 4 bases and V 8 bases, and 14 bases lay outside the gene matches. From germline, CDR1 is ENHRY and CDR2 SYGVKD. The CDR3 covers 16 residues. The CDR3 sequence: CAIGPKTGGFVTEAFF. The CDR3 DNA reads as TGTGCCATCGGCCCTAAGACAGGGGGTTTCGTCACTGAAGCTTTCTTT.

The CDR3 DNA reads TGTGCCAGCTCACCCCAGACAGGGGCCTATGGCTACACCTTC. Its protein is CASSPQTGAYGYTF. J is TRBJ1-2 and V is TRBV18; TRBD1 matches at 8 bases. Trimming removed 3 bases from V and 4 bases from J; junction bases left unmatched: 4. This CDR3 region has 14 residues. CDR1 is KGHSH and CDR2 is LQKENI in the germline V gene.

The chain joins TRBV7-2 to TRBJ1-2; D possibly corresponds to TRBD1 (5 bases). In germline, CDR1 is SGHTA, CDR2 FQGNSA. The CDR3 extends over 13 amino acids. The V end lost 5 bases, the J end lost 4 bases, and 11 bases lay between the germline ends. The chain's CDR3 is CASSRGTSYGYTF. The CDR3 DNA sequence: TGTGCCAGCAGCAGGGGTACATCCTATGGCTACACCTTC.

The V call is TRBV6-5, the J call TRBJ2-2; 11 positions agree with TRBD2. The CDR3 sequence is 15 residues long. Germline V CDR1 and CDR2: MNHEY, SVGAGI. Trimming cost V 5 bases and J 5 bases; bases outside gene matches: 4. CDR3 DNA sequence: TGTGCCAGCAGTCAGGGACTAGCGGTTACCGGGGAGCTGTTTTTT. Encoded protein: CASSQGLAVTGELFF.

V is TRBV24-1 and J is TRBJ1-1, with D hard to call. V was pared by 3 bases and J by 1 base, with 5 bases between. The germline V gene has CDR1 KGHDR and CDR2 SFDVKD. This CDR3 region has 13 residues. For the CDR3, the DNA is TGTGCCACCAGTGATCGAGGGAACACTGAAGCTTTCTTT. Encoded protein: CATSDRGNTEAFF.

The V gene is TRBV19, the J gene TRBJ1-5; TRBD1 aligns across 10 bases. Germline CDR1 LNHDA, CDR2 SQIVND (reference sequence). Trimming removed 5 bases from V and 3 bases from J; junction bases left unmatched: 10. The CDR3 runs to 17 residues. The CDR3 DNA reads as TGTGCCAGTAGTTATCGCGGGACAGGGGCCCTCAATCAGCCCCAGCATTTT. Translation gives CASSYRGTGALNQPQHF. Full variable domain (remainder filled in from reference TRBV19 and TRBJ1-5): DGGITQSPKYLFRKEGQNVTLSCEQNLNHDAMYWYRQDPGQGLRLIYYSQIVNDFQKGDIAEGYSVSREKKESFPLTVTSAQKNPTAFYLCASSYRGTGALNQPQHFGDGTRLSIL.

The CDR3 DNA sequence: TGTGCCAGCTCACCATGGGACAGGGGGCTTCGCTCCTACGAGCAGTACTTC. It specifies CASSPWDRGLRSYEQYF. The J gene is TRBJ2-7, the V gene TRBV18; 12 nucleotides agree with TRBD1. V was clipped by 2 bases and J by 0 bases; unmatched bases: 5. This CDR3 contains 17 residues. The germline gives CDR1 KGHSH, CDR2 LQKENI.

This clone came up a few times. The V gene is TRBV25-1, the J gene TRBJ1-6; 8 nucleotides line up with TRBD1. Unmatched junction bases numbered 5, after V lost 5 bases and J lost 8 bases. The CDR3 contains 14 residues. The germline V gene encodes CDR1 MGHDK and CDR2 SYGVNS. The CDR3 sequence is CASSPTGGDSPLHF. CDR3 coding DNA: TGTGCCAGCAGTCCCACAGGGGGTGATTCACCCCTCCACTTT.

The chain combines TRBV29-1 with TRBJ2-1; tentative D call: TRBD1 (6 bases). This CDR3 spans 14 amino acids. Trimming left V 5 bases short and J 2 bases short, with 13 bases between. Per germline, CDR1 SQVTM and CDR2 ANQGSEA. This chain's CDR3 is CSVKNRDTYNEQFF. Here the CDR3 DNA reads TGCAGCGTTAAAAACCGGGACACCTACAATGAGCAGTTCTTC.

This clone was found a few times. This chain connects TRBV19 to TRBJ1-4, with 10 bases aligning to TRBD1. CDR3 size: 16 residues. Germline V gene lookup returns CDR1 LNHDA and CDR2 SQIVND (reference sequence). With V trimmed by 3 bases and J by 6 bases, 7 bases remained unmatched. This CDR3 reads CASSIPTGTGDEKLFF. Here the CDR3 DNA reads TGTGCCAGTAGTATCCCAACCGGGACAGGGGATGAAAAACTGTTTTTT.

CDR3 DNA sequence: TGTGCCAGCAGCCCCGGGACTAGTTCGCAGTACTTC. Its protein product is CASSPGTSSQYF. The chain recombines TRBV6-5 with TRBJ2-7; 8 positions agree with TRBD2. The V gene's germline CDR1 is MNHEY and CDR2 SVGAGI. With 6 bases clipped from V and 9 bases from J, the junction kept 7 bases outside the gene matches. The CDR3 runs to 12 residues.

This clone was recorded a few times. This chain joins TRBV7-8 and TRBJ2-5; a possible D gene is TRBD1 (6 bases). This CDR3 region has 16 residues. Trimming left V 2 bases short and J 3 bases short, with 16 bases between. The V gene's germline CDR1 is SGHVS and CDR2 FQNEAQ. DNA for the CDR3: TGTGCCAGCAGCTTATTGTCGGCCTGGACAGAAGAGACCCAGTACTTC. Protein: CASSLLSAWTEETQYF.

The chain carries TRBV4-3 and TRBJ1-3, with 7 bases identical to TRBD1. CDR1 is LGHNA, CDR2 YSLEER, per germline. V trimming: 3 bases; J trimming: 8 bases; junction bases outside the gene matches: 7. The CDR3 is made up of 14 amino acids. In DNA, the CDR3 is TGCGCCAGCAGCCAGGCGACAGGGTCCCACACCATATATTTT. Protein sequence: CASSQATGSHTIYF.

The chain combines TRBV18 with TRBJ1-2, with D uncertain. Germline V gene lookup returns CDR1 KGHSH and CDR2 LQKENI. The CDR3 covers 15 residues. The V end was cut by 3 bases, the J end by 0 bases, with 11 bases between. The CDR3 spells CASSPKVDTNYGYTF. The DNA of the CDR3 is TGTGCCAGCTCACCTAAAGTAGATACTAACTATGGCTACACCTTC.